Below, 22 T cell receptor beta chains from the same sample are listed, as sequenced in a study of T cells expressing NK-cell markers. TCRdb reprocessed the 5' RACE reads, with one entry per CDR3 protein and no DNA. The sample data list around 8,000 distinct CDR3 sequences. The sequencing input was blood T cells: a sorted CD56 or NKG2C T cell subset, CD4+ or CD8+ T cells, or bulk PBMC T cells (not recorded which). All receptors derive from a man between 18 and 35 years old in good health.

This clonotype is identified as medium-sized from frequency. The chain links TRBV20-1 to TRBJ1-2; absent DNA, TCRdb's TRBD1 call cannot be checked. CDR1 and CDR2 from the germline V gene are DFQATT and SNEGSKA (reference sequence). The CDR3 contains 14 residues. CDR3 amino acids: CSAAPRVPSYGYTF.

This chain links TRBV5-1 with TRBJ1-4; TCRdb calls TRBD1, which cannot be checked without DNA. Germline CDR1 is SGHRS and CDR2 is YFSETQ. This CDR3 has 14 residues. The CDR3 sequence is CASEPGTGGEKLFF. The full variable domain, in which reference TRBV5-1 and TRBJ1-4 provide the parts outside the CDR3, is KAGVTQTPRYLIKTRGQQVTLSCSPISGHRSVSWYQQTPGQGLQFLFEYFSETQRNKGNFPGRFSGRQFSNSRSEMNVSTLELGDSALYLCASEPGTGGEKLFFGSGTQLSVL.

This clonotype is identified as medium-sized from frequency. This rearrangement joins TRBV29-1 to TRBJ2-7; the TRBD1 assignment by TCRdb is unverifiable without DNA. The germline gives CDR1 SQVTM, CDR2 ANQGSEA. The CDR3 covers 20 residues. CDR3 protein: CSVEGSSNRGTAIHSYEQYF.

Its frequency marks this clonotype as medium-sized. The J gene is TRBJ1-2, the V gene TRBV10-3; TCRdb's D call of TRBD1 is untestable without DNA. The CDR3 extends over 13 amino acids. Looked up from germline, CDR1 is ENHRY and CDR2 is SYGVKD. CDR3: CAISEAGTYGYTF.

The V gene is TRBV20-1, the J gene TRBJ2-2; TCRdb lists TRBD2, though no DNA is available to test this call. CDR3 size: 14 residues. Germline loops: CDR1 DFQATT, CDR2 SNEGSKA (reference sequence). CDR3 in amino acids: CSASYGPTTGELFF.

V is TRBV5-1 and J is TRBJ2-7; checking the TCRdb D call of TRBD1 is not possible without DNA. There are 14 residues in the CDR3. Germline V gene data show CDR1 as SGHRS and CDR2 as YFSETQ. CDR3 sequence reads: CASSTDTPRDEQYF.

This chain uses TRBV13 with TRBJ2-5; the D gene TCRdb calls, TRBD1, cannot be checked with no DNA. CDR1 PRHDT and CDR2 FYEKMQ come from the germline V gene (reference sequence). The CDR3 has 16 residues. The CDR3: CASSLAGEVGQETQYF.

The J gene is TRBJ1-2, the V gene TRBV14. Germline values: CDR1 SGHDN, CDR2 FVKESK. This CDR3 is 20 amino acids long. CDR3 sequence reads: CASSQEAPHHGGLPIYGYTF.

The V and J genes are TRBV3-1 and TRBJ2-5; absent DNA, TCRdb's TRBD2 call cannot be checked. The CDR3 has 14 residues. The V gene's germline CDR1 is LGHDT and CDR2 YNNKEL (reference sequence). CDR3 region: CASSLPGLLGTQYF.

The chain carries TRBV12-2 and TRBJ2-7. TRBV12-2 is classified as a pseudogene. The length of the CDR3 is 16 residues. CDR3 region: CASRLGPRGLRSIRYF.

The chain recombines TRBV14 with TRBJ1-6; the TRBD1 assignment by TCRdb is unverifiable without DNA. This CDR3 contains 16 residues. The germline CDR1 and CDR2 sequences are SGHDN and FVKESK. The CDR3 loop is CASSYGDSTRNSPLHF.

J is TRBJ2-1 and V is TRBV6-4; there is no DNA to check the TCRdb D call of TRBD2. The CDR3 runs 19 residues. Germline CDR1 MRHNA, CDR2 SNTAGT. This CDR3 reads CASSDLKLAGPPKLNEQFF.

This clonotype is classed as medium-sized by frequency. This chain uses TRBV5-1 with TRBJ2-1; without DNA, the TCRdb call of TRBD2 cannot be checked. Germline-derived CDR1 and CDR2 are SGHRS and YFSETQ. The CDR3 contains 12 residues. CDR3 amino acids: CASSSGQREWFF. Using reference TRBV5-1 and TRBJ2-1 for the parts outside the CDR3, the full variable domain is KAGVTQTPRYLIKTRGQQVTLSCSPISGHRSVSWYQQTPGQGLQFLFEYFSETQRNKGNFPGRFSGRQFSNSRSEMNVSTLELGDSALYLCASSSGQREWFFGPGTRLTVL.

This chain links TRBV12-3 or TRBV12-4 with TRBJ2-1; TCRdb selects TRBD2, and the lack of DNA leaves this call unchecked. The CDR3 runs to 15 residues. The CDR3 loop is CASSSRLAGDNEQFF.

This clonotype is classed as medium-sized (0.01 to 0.1%) by frequency. The chain couples TRBV20-1 to TRBJ1-1; lacking DNA, the TRBD1 call made by TCRdb goes unchecked. This CDR3 contains 13 residues. CDR1 is DFQATT and CDR2 is SNEGSKA in the germline V gene (reference sequence). The CDR3 sequence: CSAYRVENTEAFF.

V is TRBV20-1 and J is TRBJ2-1; checking the TCRdb D call of TRBD2 is not possible without DNA. The CDR3 is 14 residues long. Germline assignment: CDR1 DFQATT and CDR2 SNEGSKA (reference sequence). Here the CDR3 reads CSAPWLAGGGEQFF.

The chain joins TRBV28 to TRBJ2-7; TCRdb picks TRBD1, but there is no DNA to check that call. The germline V gene has CDR1 MDHEN and CDR2 SYDVKM. CDR3 length: 16 amino acids. The CDR3 here is CASSFHQDRGLREQYF.

The V and J genes are TRBV18 and TRBJ2-5; without DNA, the TCRdb call of TRBD1 cannot be checked. CDR3 length equals 16 residues. Germline CDR1 is KGHSH and CDR2 is LQKENI. CDR3: CASSPLVQGDRETQYF.

According to its frequency, this clonotype is medium-sized. V usage is TRBV10-2 and J usage is TRBJ2-5; absent DNA, TCRdb's TRBD1 call cannot be checked. CDR1 is WSHSY, CDR2 SAAADI, per germline. This CDR3 region has 11 residues. CDR3 in amino acids: CASRTGETQYF.

This clonotype shows up as medium-sized by frequency. The chain has TRBV3-1 and TRBJ2-5. This CDR3 spans 11 amino acids. The germline V gene has CDR1 LGHDT and CDR2 YNNKEL (reference sequence). The CDR3 region is CADRDQETQYF.

This clonotype is called medium-sized based on its frequency. This chain joins TRBV5-6 and TRBJ2-3. Germline CDR1 reads SGHDT; CDR2 reads YYEEEE. The CDR3 spans 11 residues. This chain's CDR3 is CASSQTDTQYF.

V gene TRBV27 combines with J gene TRBJ1-5; TCRdb outputs TRBD1, but without DNA this stays unchecked. This CDR3 contains 15 residues. Per germline, CDR1 MNHEY and CDR2 SMNVEV (reference sequence). The CDR3 sequence: CASSPLDRGDQPQHF.